This T cell receptor beta chain is drawn from a study of shared clonotypes between healthy human individuals. Study conclusions and caveats: Naive CD4 clonotype sharing across a handful of donors was approximately 5%. Measured sharing among donors was expected to vary with sequencing depth.

The V gene's germline CDR1 is KGHSH and CDR2 LQKENI. The CDR3 loop spans 15 amino acids. The V end lost 6 bases, the J end lost 9 bases, and 21 bases lay between the germline ends. Comment on this clone: The antigen remains unidentified.

The repertoire was sequenced with immunoSEQ multiplex PCR; TCRdb's copy has only in-frame clones and lacks some. The profile shows some 2.1 million clones, roughly 94% of them singletons. This chain connects TRBV18 to TRBJ1-5, with D possibly TRBD1 on 5 matching bases. Sample: naive CD4+ T cells sorted from blood. This sample's subset: CD45RA+ positively selected. The receptor's source is a man aged 18-30 years in good health. The CDR3 sequence: CASSSGRPGDVPQHF. The CDR3 coding sequence is TGTGCCAGCTCCTCGGGACGGCCTGGAGACGTGCCCCAGCATTTT. Drawing the rest from reference TRBV18 and TRBJ1-5, the complete variable domain is NAGVMQNPRHLVRRRGQEARLRCSPMKGHSHVYWYRQLPEEGLKFMVYLQKENIIDESGMPKERFSAEFPKEGPSILRIQQVVRGDSAAYFCASSSGRPGDVPQHFGDGTRLSIL.